These T cell receptor beta chains were read from a single sample in a study of cytomegalovirus exposure and HLA in healthy donors. Clones were read by immunoSEQ multiplex PCR, and TCRdb kept only the in-frame ones, dropping some. The table has 130,000 or so clones, around 8.5% seen once. Material for sequencing was PBMCs. All receptors come from a man in his forties in good health and CMV-seronegative. Both conserved end residues are part of each CDR3. The D gene is left open where the match is weak. Size tells how often a clone was seen (once, few, many) or the class of an expanded clone, and some rows leave it out.

>13|NA|TRBV27|TRBJ2-5|few
CASSDQGSETQYF
TGTGCCAGCAGTGACCAGGGGTCAGAGACCCAGTACTTC
>17|TRBD1|TRBV4-3|TRBJ2-7|few
CASSQNWRGQGASEQYF
TGCGCCAGCAGCCAAAATTGGAGGGGACAGGGGGCTTCCGAGCAGTACTTC
>14|NA|TRBV19|TRBJ2-2|NA
CASSISRNTGELFF
TGTGCCAGTAGTATTAGTCGGAACACCGGGGAGCTGTTTTTT
>16|NA|TRBV27|TRBJ1-5|few
CASSLSPPGGNQPQHF
TGTGCCAGCAGTTTATCCCCCCCCGGGGGCAATCAGCCCCAGCATTTT
>16|NA|TRBV19|TRBJ1-5|few
CASSPRAQVTNQPQHF
TGTGCCAGTAGCCCCCGAGCCCAGGTAACCAATCAGCCCCAGCATTTT
>13|NA|TRBV5-4|TRBJ2-7|few
CASSFGETYEQYF
TGTGCCAGCAGCTTCGGGGAAACCTACGAGCAGTACTTC
>14|NA|TRBV6-6|TRBJ1-5|NA
CASSFRQTNQPQHF
TGTGCCAGCAGCTTCAGACAGACAAATCAGCCCCAGCATTTT
>14|NA|TRBV7-6|TRBJ2-5|NA
CASSTGLVQETQYF
TGTGCCAGCAGCACTGGACTGGTTCAAGAGACCCAGTACTTC
>15|TRBD1|TRBV4-3|TRBJ2-3|few
CASSLTGVGTDTQYF
TGCGCCAGCAGCCTCACAGGGGTGGGCACAGATACGCAGTATTTT
>15|TRBD2|TRBV5-6|TRBJ2-7|few
CASSQASGISYEQYF
TGTGCCAGCAGCCAGGCTAGCGGGATCTCCTACGAGCAGTACTTC
>14|NA|TRBV6-5|TRBJ2-7|few
CASSPRQAAYEQYF
TGTGCCAGCAGTCCAAGACAGGCTGCCTACGAGCAGTACTTC
>14|NA|TRBV9|TRBJ2-7|few
CASSPQGRYYEQYF
TGTGCCAGCAGCCCCCAGGGTAGATACTACGAGCAGTACTTC
>15|NA|TRBV7-6|TRBJ1-3|few
CASSPTYRSGNTIYF
TGTGCCAGCAGCCCGACTTACCGCTCTGGAAACACCATATATTTT
>16|TRBD1|TRBV11-2|TRBJ2-7|few
CASSTTGGAGSYEQYF
TGTGCCAGCAGCACGACAGGGGGCGCGGGCTCCTACGAGCAGTACTTC
>15|NA|TRBV11-2|TRBJ1-3|few
CASSLAGLDGNTIYF
TGTGCCAGCAGCTTAGCAGGGCTGGACGGAAACACCATATATTTT
>10|TRBD2|TRBV2|TRBJ2-5|few
CASRGGAQYF
TGTGCCAGCAGGGGGGGGGCCCAGTACTTC
>14|TRBD1|TRBV19|TRBJ1-6|NA
CASSIDRVGSPLHF
TGTGCCAGTAGTATCGACAGGGTGGGTTCACCCCTCCACTTT
>14|TRBD1|TRBV11-2|TRBJ2-7|NA
CASSSRTGSYEQYF
TGTGCCAGCAGCAGCCGGACAGGCTCCTACGAGCAGTACTTC
>15|TRBD1|TRBV9|TRBJ1-3|NA
CASSVRDRAGNTIYF
TGTGCCAGCAGCGTACGGGACAGGGCTGGAAACACCATATATTTT
>14|NA|TRBV21-1|TRBJ1-2|few
CARASGGLAYGYTF
TGTGCCAGGGCCTCAGGGGGGCTCGCCTATGGCTACACCTTC
>14|NA|TRBV5-1|TRBJ1-3|NA
CASSSTDSGNTIYF
TGCGCCAGCAGTTCGACAGACTCTGGAAACACCATATATTTT
>15|TRBD1|TRBV6-5|TRBJ1-4|few
CASSTTGGGNEKLFF
TGTGCCAGCAGTACGACAGGGGGAGGAAATGAAAAACTGTTTTTT
>15|NA|TRBV9|TRBJ1-6|NA
CASSVDAGLDSPLHF
TGTGCCAGCAGCGTAGATGCAGGGCTGGATTCACCCCTCCACTTT
>14|NA|TRBV7-9|TRBJ2-7|few
CASSRTTPDYEQYF
TGTGCCAGCAGCCGAACGACACCTGACTACGAGCAGTACTTC
>16|TRBD2|TRBV25-1|TRBJ2-1|NA
CASSETPSGAYNEQFF
TGTGCCAGCAGTGAGACCCCTAGCGGGGCCTACAATGAGCAGTTCTTC
>13|NA|TRBV11-2|TRBJ2-5|NA
CASSLKAPETQYF
TGTGCCAGCAGCTTAAAAGCGCCGGAGACCCAGTACTTC
>17|NA|TRBV11-2|TRBJ2-1|once
CASSLLTGGGSYNEQFF
TGTGCCAGCAGCTTATTAACAGGGGGGGGGTCCTACAATGAGCAGTTCTTC
>14|NA|TRBV6-4|TRBJ2-3|medium-sized
CASSEGSATDTQYF
TGTGCCAGCAGTGAGGGTAGCGCCACAGATACGCAGTATTTT
>16|TRBD2|TRBV7-3|TRBJ2-2|few
CASSLPSGENTGELFF
TGTGCCAGCAGCTTACCTAGCGGGGAAAACACCGGGGAGCTGTTTTTT
>12|NA|TRBV6-1|TRBJ2-5|few
CAISTSQETQYF
TGTGCCATTTCGACTTCCCAAGAGACCCAGTACTTC
>12|NA|TRBV30|TRBJ2-1|few
CAWSVEGNEQFF
TGTGCCTGGAGTGTGGAGGGAAATGAGCAGTTCTTC
>15|NA|TRBV2|TRBJ1-6|few
CASNLDLALNSPLHF
TGTGCCAGCAACCTGGACTTGGCGTTAAATTCACCCCTCCACTTT
>12|NA|TRBV6-1|TRBJ2-7|NA
CASSPNSYEQYF
TGTGCCAGCAGTCCCAACAGCTACGAGCAGTACTTC
>11|NA|TRBV7-7|TRBJ2-5|NA
CASSSGETQYF
TGTGCCAGCAGCTCCGGTGAGACCCAGTACTTC
>15|NA|TRBV7-3|TRBJ2-3|NA
CASSFTGGATDTQYF
TGTGCCAGCAGCTTCACAGGGGGGGCCACAGATACGCAGTATTTT
>13|NA|TRBV6-5|TRBJ1-1|few
CEGGSQGNTEAFF
TGCGAGGGAGGGTCGCAAGGAAACACTGAAGCTTTCTTT
>14|TRBD2|TRBV2|TRBJ2-7|few
CASSAGTSYSTPHF
TGTGCCAGCAGCGCCGGGACTAGTTACTCCACCCCGCACTTC
>13|NA|TRBV11-2|TRBJ2-7|few
CASSFGAHREQYF
TGTGCCAGCAGCTTTGGAGCCCATAGAGAGCAGTACTTC
>15|NA|TRBV5-8|TRBJ2-2|NA
CASSYRRGSTGELFF
TGTGCCAGCAGCTACCGGAGGGGATCCACCGGGGAGCTGTTTTTT
>14|TRBD1|TRBV5-4|TRBJ1-2|NA
CASSRTGGAVGYTF
TGTGCCAGCAGCAGGACAGGGGGCGCGGTGGGCTACACCTTC
>16|NA|TRBV4-2|TRBJ2-3|NA
CASSQEPVAGTDTQYF
TGTGCCAGCAGCCAAGAACCGGTAGCTGGCACAGATACGCAGTATTTT